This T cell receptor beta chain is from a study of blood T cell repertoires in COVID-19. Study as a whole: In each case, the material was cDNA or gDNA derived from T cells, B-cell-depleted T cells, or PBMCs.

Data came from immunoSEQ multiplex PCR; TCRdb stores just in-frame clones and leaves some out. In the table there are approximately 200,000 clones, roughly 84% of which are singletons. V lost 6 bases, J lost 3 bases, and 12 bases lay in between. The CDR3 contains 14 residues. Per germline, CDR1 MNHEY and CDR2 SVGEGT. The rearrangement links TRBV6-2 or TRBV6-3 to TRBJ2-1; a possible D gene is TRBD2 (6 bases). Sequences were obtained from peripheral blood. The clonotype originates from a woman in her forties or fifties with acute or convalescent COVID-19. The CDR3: CASSPTRGYNEQFF. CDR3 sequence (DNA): TGTGCCAGCAGCCCCACGCGGGGCTACAATGAGCAGTTCTTC.